One and the same sample provided the 19 T cell receptor beta chains below, sequenced in a study of shared clonotypes between healthy human individuals. The data were produced by immunoSEQ multiplex PCR, yet TCRdb's version contains in-frame clones alone and is incomplete. The sample lists approximately 470,000 clones, around 80% occurring once. Sequences were obtained from PBMCs. The receptors derive from a woman aged 40 to 50 in good health. Some clones in this sample may be carry-over from other donors' samples.

This chain connects TRBV30 to TRBJ1-6; D uncertain. The V and J ends lost 2 bases and 9 bases respectively, with 11 bases between them. In germline, CDR1 is GTSNPN, CDR2 SVGIG (reference sequence). There are 13 residues in the CDR3. CDR3 amino acids: CAWSPQPGSPLHF. CDR3 coding DNA: TGTGCCTGGAGTCCTCAACCGGGTTCACCCCTCCACTTT. Looking up the rest from reference TRBV30 and TRBJ1-6 gives the full variable domain: SQTIHQWPATLVQPVGSPLSLECTVEGTSNPNLYWYRQAAGRGLQLLFYSVGIGQISSEVPQNLSASRPQDRQFILSSKKLLLSDSGFYLCAWSPQPGSPLHFGNGTRLTVT.

The rearrangement joins TRBV4-1 to TRBJ2-1, with 10 bases aligning to TRBD2. The J segment lost 0 bases and the V segment lost 3 bases, leaving 5 bases of the junction unmatched. The CDR3 is 17 residues long. From germline, CDR1 is MGHRA and CDR2 YSYEKL. The CDR3 here is CASSHGRTSGSYNEQFF. The CDR3 DNA sequence: TGCGCCAGCAGCCACGGGAGGACTAGCGGCTCCTACAATGAGCAGTTCTTC.

This clone has ten or more counts. This same CDR3 is encoded by further DNA sequences in the sample. V is TRBV29-1 and J is TRBJ1-2; D is ambiguous. This CDR3 has 12 residues. V was pared by 0 bases and J by 7 bases, with 9 bases between. Germline V lookup: CDR1 SQVTM, CDR2 ANQGSEA. The CDR3 nucleotides read TGCAGCGTTGAAGATCTGCTAAGTGGCTACACCTTC. It is translated as CSVEDLLSGYTF.

The chain carries TRBV5-1 and TRBJ2-7, with D possibly being TRBD1 or TRBD2 (5 bases each). Germline V lookup: CDR1 SGHRS, CDR2 YFSETQ. The CDR3 loop spans 15 amino acids. Trimming removed 0 bases from V and 3 bases from J, with 13 bases in between. The CDR3 nucleotides read TGCGCCAGCAGCTTGGCCGGGGCAGGGAACTACGAGCAGTACTTC. It encodes CASSLAGAGNYEQYF.

This chain connects TRBV29-1 to TRBJ2-5; no definite D call. The CDR3 has 13 residues. The V end was cut by 0 bases, the J end by 5 bases, with 10 bases between. Germline V CDR1 and CDR2: SQVTM, ANQGSEA. CDR3 sequence reads: CSVEEWVIETQYF. In DNA, the CDR3 is TGCAGCGTTGAAGAATGGGTAATTGAGACCCAGTACTTC.

The V and J genes are TRBV5-4 and TRBJ2-2; 9 bases map to TRBD1. The CDR3 has 16 residues. CDR1 is SGHNT, CDR2 YYREEE, per germline (reference sequence). V lost 0 bases and J lost 3; bases outside the gene matches: 3. The CDR3 is CASSLGQGGYTGELFF. CDR3 nucleotides: TGTGCCAGCAGCTTGGGACAGGGGGGTTACACCGGGGAGCTGTTTTTT.

Turning to this clone: A junction end diverges from the germline sequence, so it may reflect a read error. The CDR3 DNA is TGTGCCAGCAGCTTTGCTGCTTCTGGGCTAGCGGAGGGGCAGGCTATCTTC. Its protein product is CASSFAASGLAEGQAIF. This sequence joins TRBV7-9 and TRBJ2-1, with 7 bases that match TRBD2. Germline-derived CDR1 and CDR2 are SEHNR and FQNEAQ (reference sequence). The CDR3 extends over 17 amino acids.

This clone has just a few counts. The CDR3 loop reads CASTLGAGPDTQYF. CDR3 nucleotide sequence: TGTGCCAGCACCCTGGGGGCGGGACCAGATACGCAGTATTTT. The V gene is TRBV6-1, the J gene TRBJ2-3, with D perhaps given as TRBD1 or TRBD2 (6 bases each). This CDR3 has 14 residues. The germline V gene encodes CDR1 MNHNS and CDR2 SASEGT. V was shortened by 7 bases and J by 4 bases, with 15 bases between the two germline ends.

The chain combines TRBV7-3 with TRBJ2-3; TRBD2 is a possible D gene (5 bases). The length of the CDR3 is 13 residues. Trimming took off 5 bases at V and 6 bases at J, with 12 bases between the two ends. Looked up from germline, CDR1 is SGHTA and CDR2 is FQGTGA. CDR3 sequence reads: CASSRSPGDTQYF. CDR3 DNA: TGTGCCAGCAGCCGCAGCCCGGGGGATACGCAGTATTTT.

The rearrangement uses TRBV11-2 and TRBJ1-1; D might be TRBD1 (6 bases). The CDR3 sequence is 18 residues long. V was shortened by 7 bases and J by 0 bases, with 24 bases between the two germline ends. The germline V gene has CDR1 SGHAT and CDR2 FQNNGV. CDR3: CASIPYTGAPILNTEAFF. CDR3 sequence (DNA): TGTGCCAGCATCCCTTATACGGGGGCCCCTATCCTGAACACTGAAGCTTTCTTT. The whole variable domain, filled in from reference TRBV11-2 and TRBJ1-1, reads EAGVAQSPRYKIIEKRQSVAFWCNPISGHATLYWYQQILGQGPKLLIQFQNNGVVDDSQLPKDRFSAERLKGVDSTLKIQPAKLEDSAVYLCASIPYTGAPILNTEAFFGQGTRLTVV.

This clone appeared a single time. V usage is TRBV7-2 and J usage is TRBJ2-6; no clear D. V lost 5 bases and J 0 bases, leaving 11 bases between the germline ends. CDR3 length: 16 residues. Germline loops: CDR1 SGHTA, CDR2 FQGNSA. CDR3 amino acids: CASSPDTFSGANVLTF. The DNA of the CDR3 is TGTGCCAGCAGCCCCGACACCTTCTCTGGGGCCAACGTCCTGACTTTC.

This chain connects TRBV6-4 to TRBJ2-2; unclear D gene. CDR3 length equals 18 residues. Trimming took 2 bases from V and 3 from J, leaving 19 bases between them. Looked up from germline, CDR1 is MRHNA and CDR2 is SNTAGT. The CDR3 nucleotides are TGTGCCAGCAGTGACGACGCGGTCAGGAGCCGCTACACCGGGGAGCTGTTTTTT. It codes for CASSDDAVRSRYTGELFF.

V and J are TRBV2 and TRBJ1-2; TRBD1 might be the D (5 bases). The CDR3 runs 14 residues. With 4 bases removed from V and 4 bases from J, the gap between germline ends came to 13 bases. Germline V gives CDR1 SNHLY, CDR2 FYNNEI. CDR3: CASSVGGRVYGYTF. CDR3 nucleotides: TGTGCCAGCAGTGTGGGGGGTAGGGTCTATGGCTACACCTTC.

V is TRBV6-1 and J is TRBJ2-1, with D maybe TRBD1 (6 bases). The CDR3 length is 15 residues. Germline-derived CDR1 and CDR2 are MNHNS and SASEGT. Trimming stripped 8 bases from V and 0 bases from J, with 14 bases between. The CDR3, as DNA: TGTGCCAGCTTCATACAGGGATTCTCCTACAATGAGCAGTTCTTC. Its protein is CASFIQGFSYNEQFF.

The chain carries TRBV7-3 and TRBJ2-1; D is unresolved. V was shortened by 2 bases and J by 12 bases, with 14 bases between the two germline ends. The CDR3 is 13 residues long. CDR1 is SGHTA, CDR2 FQGTGA, per germline. CDR3 residues: CASSLESDGWQFF. Written as DNA, the CDR3 is TGTGCCAGCAGCTTAGAATCCGATGGATGGCAGTTCTTC.

A note on this clone: A far larger clone is off by one base, so a read error is likely. This chain joins TRBV7-9 and TRBJ2-4, with D maybe TRBD1 (5 bases). The CDR3 covers 16 residues. Per germline, CDR1 SEHNR and CDR2 FQNEAQ (reference sequence). The CDR3 coding sequence is TGTGACAGCAGCTTAGGGGCAGGGCTAGCCAAAAACATTCAGTACTTC. It specifies CDSSLGAGLAKNIQYF.

The chain couples TRBV4-1 to TRBJ2-1; 11 nucleotides match TRBD2. Trimming cost V 5 bases and J 5 bases; bases outside gene matches: 5. Germline V gene data show CDR1 as MGHRA and CDR2 as YSYEKL. The CDR3 covers 15 residues. DNA of the CDR3: TGCGCCAGCAGCTCCCGACTAGCGGGAAACAATGAGCAGTTCTTC. This codes for CASSSRLAGNNEQFF.

The rearrangement links TRBV15 to TRBJ1-2; TRBD1 is a possible D gene (5 bases). Germline CDR1 LNHNV, CDR2 YYDKDF (reference sequence). The germline V and J ends were trimmed by 0 bases and 4 bases, with 15 bases remaining between them. This CDR3 comprises 16 residues. The CDR3 protein is CATSRDPLGGGYGYTF. The DNA for the CDR3 is TGTGCCACCAGCAGAGATCCCCTTGGGGGAGGCTATGGCTACACCTTC.

Of note for this clone: This sequence may be a read error, since a much larger clone differs from it by one base. Since no conserved phenylalanine or tryptophan closes the CDR3, a read error is the likely cause. The chain uses TRBV10-1 and TRBJ2-2; D is undetermined. This CDR3 comprises 16 residues. With 0 bases removed from V and 4 bases from J, the gap between germline ends came to 12 bases. Germline-derived CDR1 and CDR2 are WNHNN and SYGVQD (reference sequence). CDR3 bases: TGCGCCAGCAGTGAGTCGACATTTAGCCTCACCGGGGAGCTGTTTCTT. Protein sequence: CASSESTFSLTGELFL.